Below, 10 T cell receptor beta chains from the same sample are listed, as sequenced in a study of T cells after yellow fever vaccination. TCRdb recomputed calls from the 5' RACE reads with MiXCR, one row per CDR3 protein. This table holds almost 600,000 distinct CDR3 sequences, roughly 13% found once. This material consisted of PBMCs, taken on the day of the yellow fever booster vaccination. The receptor source for this set is a man aged 25 to 45 who received the YFV17D yellow fever vaccine.

The chain carries TRBV6-5 and TRBJ2-7, with 12 positions matching TRBD1. The germline V gene encodes CDR1 MNHEY and CDR2 SVGAGI. V lost 7 bases and J lost 4; bases outside the gene matches: 5. The CDR3 totals 14 residues. This CDR3 is CASKSGQGAYEQYF. The CDR3 DNA follows: TGTGCCAGCAAATCGGGACAGGGGGCTTACGAGCAGTACTTC.

The V and J genes are TRBV6-5 and TRBJ2-3; a possible D gene is TRBD1 (7 bases). The CDR3 sequence is 15 residues long. Germline CDR1 is MNHEY and CDR2 is SVGAGI. Trimming removed 6 bases from V and 6 bases from J, with 19 bases in between. Here the CDR3 DNA reads TGTGCCAGCAGCTACCCCCGGGACAGCGGGGATACGCAGTATTTT. This codes for CASSYPRDSGDTQYF.

This clonotype was recorded a few times. The chain links TRBV12-3 or TRBV12-4 to TRBJ2-7; D remains unclear. The V end lost 2 bases, the J end lost 7 bases, and 12 bases lay between the germline ends. The CDR3 has 13 amino acids. CDR3: CASSLNGFGEQYF. The CDR3 region has the DNA TGTGCCAGCAGTTTAAACGGGTTCGGGGAGCAGTACTTC.

V gene TRBV29-1 combines with J gene TRBJ1-5, with D unclear. The CDR3 extends over 12 amino acids. Trimming cost V 4 bases and J 9 bases, with 13 bases left between them. In germline, CDR1 is SQVTM, CDR2 ANQGSEA. CDR3 sequence (DNA): TGCAGCGTTGCCCCACGGTCGGGGCCCCAGCATTTT. Amino acids: CSVAPRSGPQHF.

This chain uses TRBV28 with TRBJ2-7; possibly TRBD1 or TRBD2 for D (5 bases each). The CDR3 has 13 amino acids. The ends were cut back, 7 bases at V and 6 bases at J, with 16 bases in the middle. From germline, CDR1 is MDHEN and CDR2 SYDVKM. The CDR3 sequence: CASNPGSGLEQYF. In nucleotides, the CDR3 is TGTGCCAGCAACCCGGGGTCAGGGCTCGAGCAGTACTTC.

This chain links TRBV10-3 with TRBJ1-6, with D possibly being TRBD1 (5 bases). V lost 5 bases and J 5 bases, leaving 16 bases between the germline ends. Germline V gene sequence: CDR1 ENHRY, CDR2 SYGVKD. CDR3 length: 16 amino acids. CDR3 DNA: TGTGCCATCAGTTCTCTGGGCCCGGGGGATAATTCACCCCTCCACTTT. It encodes CAISSLGPGDNSPLHF.

The rearrangement links TRBV25-1 to TRBJ2-4, with D tentatively TRBD2 (5 bases). The V gene lost 3 bases and the J gene lost 3 bases, with 12 bases spanning the gap. The CDR3 loop spans 15 amino acids. CDR1 is MGHDK and CDR2 is SYGVNS in the germline V gene. Here the CDR3 DNA reads TGTGCCAGCAGTGATAGCGTATCCCTCAAAAACATTCAGTACTTC. It codes for CASSDSVSLKNIQYF. Full variable domain (rest looked up from reference TRBV25-1 and TRBJ2-4): EADIYQTPRYLVIGTGKKITLECSQTMGHDKMYWYQQDPGMELHLIHYSYGVNSTEKGDLSSESTVSRIRTEHFPLTLESARPSHTSQYLCASSDSVSLKNIQYFGAGTRLSVL.

This clonotype was observed a few times. The chain combines TRBV28 with TRBJ1-2; perhaps TRBD1 as D (6 bases). Trimming pared 6 bases from V and 3 bases from J, leaving 14 bases between. CDR1 MDHEN and CDR2 SYDVKM come from the germline V gene. This CDR3 is built from 14 residues. CDR3 nucleotide sequence: TGTGCCAGCAGGGGGGGCAGGGACGACTATGGCTACACCTTC. It is translated as CASRGGRDDYGYTF.

The genes are TRBV12-5 and TRBJ2-5; D remains ambiguous. The V end was cut by 6 bases, the J end by 4 bases, with 12 bases between. The germline gives CDR1 LGHNT, CDR2 FRNRAP. This CDR3 region has 13 residues. The CDR3 loop reads CASGLGTPETQYF. In DNA form, the CDR3 reads TGTGCTAGTGGACTGGGAACCCCAGAGACCCAGTACTTC.

This clonotype was observed a single time. The V and J genes are TRBV29-1 and TRBJ2-1; a possible D gene is TRBD2 (6 bases). The CDR3 runs to 14 residues. CDR1 SQVTM and CDR2 ANQGSEA come from the germline V gene. Trimming cost V 4 bases and J 2 bases, with 12 bases left between them. The CDR3 DNA reads as TGCAGCGTTGGAGGGTGGGAGGCCTACAATGAGCAGTTCTTC. Translation: CSVGGWEAYNEQFF.